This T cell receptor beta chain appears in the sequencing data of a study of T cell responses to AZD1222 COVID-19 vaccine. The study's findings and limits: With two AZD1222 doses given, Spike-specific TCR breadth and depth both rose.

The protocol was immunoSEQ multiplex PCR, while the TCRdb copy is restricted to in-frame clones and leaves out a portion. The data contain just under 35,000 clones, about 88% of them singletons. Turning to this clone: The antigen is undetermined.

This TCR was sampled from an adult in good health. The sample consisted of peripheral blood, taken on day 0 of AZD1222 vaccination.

DNA of the CDR3: TGCGCCAGCAGTCAATCCGGGACAGGGGATCAAGAGACCCAGTACTTC. Protein product: CASSQSGTGDQETQYF. The chain recombines TRBV23-1 with TRBJ2-5; 10 positions match TRBD1. TRBV23-1 is identified as an open reading frame with a role that is uncertain. V lost 0 bases and J lost 2; bases outside the gene matches: 3. CDR3 size: 16 residues.